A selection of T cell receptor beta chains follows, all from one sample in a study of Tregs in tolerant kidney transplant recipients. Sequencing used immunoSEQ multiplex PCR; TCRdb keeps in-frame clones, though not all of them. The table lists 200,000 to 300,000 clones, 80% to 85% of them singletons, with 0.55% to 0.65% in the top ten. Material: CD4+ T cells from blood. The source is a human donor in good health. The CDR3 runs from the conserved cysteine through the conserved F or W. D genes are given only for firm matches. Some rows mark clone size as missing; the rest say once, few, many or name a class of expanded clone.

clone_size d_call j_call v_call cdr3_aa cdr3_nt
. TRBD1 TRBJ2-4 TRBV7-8 CASSPTRTGWSKNIQYF TGTGCCAGCAGCCCAACCCGGACAGGGTGGTCCAAAAACATTCAGTACTTC
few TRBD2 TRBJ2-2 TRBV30 CAWAGMAGGPTGELFF TGTGCCTGGGCCGGTATGGCGGGAGGGCCCACCGGGGAGCTGTTTTTT
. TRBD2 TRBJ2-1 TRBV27 CASSLRLADFRGEQFF TGTGCCAGCAGTTTGCGACTAGCGGACTTCAGGGGTGAGCAGTTCTTC
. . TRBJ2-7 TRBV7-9 CASSLTRYEQYF TGTGCCAGCAGCTTAACACGATACGAGCAGTACTTC
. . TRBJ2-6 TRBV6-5 CASSYQGSGANVLTF TGTGCCAGCAGTTACCAGGGCTCTGGGGCCAACGTCCTGACTTTC
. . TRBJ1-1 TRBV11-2 CASSYPTEAFF TGTGCCAGCAGCTATCCCACTGAAGCTTTCTTT
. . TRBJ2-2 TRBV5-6 CASSPIRTANTGELFF TGTGCCAGCAGCCCTATTCGGACCGCGAACACCGGGGAGCTGTTTTTT
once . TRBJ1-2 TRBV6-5 CASSYNRGRGYTF TGTGCCAGCAGTTACAACCGGGGTCGGGGCTACACCTTC
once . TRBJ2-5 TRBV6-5 CASSPMVGVQTQYF TGTGCCAGCAGCCCTATGGTGGGGGTGCAGACCCAGTACTTC
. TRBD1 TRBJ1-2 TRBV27 CASLGQGGYGYTF TGTGCCAGCCTGGGACAGGGGGGCTATGGCTACACCTTC
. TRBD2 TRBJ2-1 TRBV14 CASSQDGGLAGKNEQFF TGTGCCAGCAGCCAAGATGGGGGACTAGCGGGAAAGAATGAGCAGTTCTTC
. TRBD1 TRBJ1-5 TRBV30 CAWGEPRTGLHQPQHF TGTGCCTGGGGTGAGCCCCGGACAGGGTTACATCAGCCCCAGCATTTT
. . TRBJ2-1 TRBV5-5 CASSRITGSSYNEQFF TGTGCCAGCAGCCGTATTACAGGGAGCTCCTACAATGAGCAGTTCTTC
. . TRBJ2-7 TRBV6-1 CASSRRRGGAYEQYF TGTGCCAGCAGTCGACGCAGGGGAGGCGCCTACGAGCAGTACTTC
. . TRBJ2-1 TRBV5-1 CASTQGTTSYNEQFF TGCGCCAGCACTCAGGGAACGACCTCCTACAATGAGCAGTTCTTC
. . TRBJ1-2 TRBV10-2 CASQGDNYGYTF TGCGCCAGCCAAGGGGATAACTATGGCTACACCTTC
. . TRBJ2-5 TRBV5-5 CASSLEETQYF TGTGCCAGCAGCTTGGAGGAGACCCAGTACTTC
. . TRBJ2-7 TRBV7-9 CASSLGGVYEQYF TGTGCCAGCAGCTTAGGGGGAGTCTACGAGCAGTACTTC
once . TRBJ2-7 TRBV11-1 CASSLAQASEQYF TGTGCCAGCAGCTTAGCGCAGGCGTCCGAGCAGTACTTC
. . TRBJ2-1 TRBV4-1 CASSTGTTKYNEQFF TGCGCCAGCAGCACCGGGACAACCAAATACAATGAGCAGTTCTTC
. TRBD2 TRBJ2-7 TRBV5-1 CASSPPRLAGSYEQYF TGCGCCAGCAGCCCACCGAGACTAGCGGGAAGTTACGAGCAGTACTTC
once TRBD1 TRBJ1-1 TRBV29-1 CSARTGGGSEAFF TGCAGCGCACGGACAGGGGGGGGTTCTGAAGCTTTCTTT
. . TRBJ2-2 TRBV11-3 CASSSSLTPGGELFF TGTGCCAGCAGCTCAAGCCTTACCCCAGGAGGGGAGCTGTTTTTT
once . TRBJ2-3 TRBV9 CASSTAGTQYF TGTGCCAGCAGCACCGCAGGTACGCAGTATTTT
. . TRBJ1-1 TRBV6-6 CASSGHLNTEAFF TGTGCCAGCAGTGGGCACTTAAACACTGAAGCTTTCTTT
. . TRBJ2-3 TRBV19 CASSPRVEGSTQYF TGTGCCAGTAGTCCGCGGGTGGAGGGGAGTACGCAGTATTTT
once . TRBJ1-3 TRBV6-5 CASRFDGSSGNTIYF TGTGCCAGCAGGTTCGACGGAAGCTCTGGAAACACCATATATTTT
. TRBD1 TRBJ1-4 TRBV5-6 CASSPYRGAREKLFF TGTGCCAGCAGCCCCTACAGGGGGGCACGGGAAAAACTGTTTTTT
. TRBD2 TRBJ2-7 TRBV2 CASSSLPAGAPYEQYF TGTGCCAGCAGTAGCCTTCCAGCGGGGGCACCCTACGAGCAGTACTTC
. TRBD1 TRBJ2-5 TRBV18 CASSRTGQQETQYF TGTGCCAGCTCAAGGACAGGACAGCAAGAGACCCAGTACTTC
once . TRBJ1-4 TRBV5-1 CASSLKGATNEKLFF TGCGCCAGCAGCTTGAAGGGGGCAACTAATGAAAAACTGTTTTTT
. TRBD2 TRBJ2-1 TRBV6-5 CASALAGVPYNEQFF TGTGCCAGCGCCCTAGCGGGGGTCCCATACAATGAGCAGTTCTTC
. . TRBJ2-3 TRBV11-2 CASRSLGGPGQRVTDTQYF TGTGCCAGCAGGTCCCTAGGAGGGCCAGGGCAGAGAGTGACAGATACGCAGTATTTT
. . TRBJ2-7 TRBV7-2 CASSWDGAYEQYF TGTGCCAGCAGCTGGGACGGAGCCTACGAGCAGTACTTC
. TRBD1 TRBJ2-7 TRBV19 CASSKGRGFHEQYF TGTGCCAGTAGTAAGGGCAGGGGGTTCCACGAGCAGTACTTC
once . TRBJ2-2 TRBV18 CATTPQDSSNTGELFF TGTGCCACCACCCCTCAAGACAGCTCGAACACCGGGGAGCTGTTTTTT
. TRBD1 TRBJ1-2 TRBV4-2 CASSQDRTGAYGYTF TGTGCCAGCAGCCAAGATCGGACAGGGGCCTATGGCTACACCTTC
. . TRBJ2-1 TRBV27 CASSLFIGASSYNEQFF TGTGCCAGCAGTTTATTTATAGGAGCCAGCTCCTACAATGAGCAGTTCTTC
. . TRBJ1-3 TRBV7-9 CASSLPQRGNTIYF TGTGCCAGCAGCTTACCCCAACGGGGAAACACCATATATTTT
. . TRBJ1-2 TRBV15 CATSPRQGTYGYTF TGTGCCACCAGCCCGAGGCAGGGGACCTATGGCTACACCTTC
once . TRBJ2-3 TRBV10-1 CASSRDSSTDTQYF TGCGCCAGTAGCAGGGATTCCAGCACAGATACGCAGTATTTT
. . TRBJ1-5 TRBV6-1 CASSEARENRVVVQPQHF TGTGCCAGCAGTGAAGCGCGAGAAAACAGGGTCGTGGTTCAGCCCCAGCATTTT
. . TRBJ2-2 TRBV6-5 CASSQNTGELFF TGTGCCAGCAGCCAGAACACCGGGGAGCTGTTTTTT
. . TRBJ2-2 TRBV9 CASSARVNTGELFF TGTGCCAGCAGCGCAAGGGTGAACACCGGGGAGCTGTTTTTT
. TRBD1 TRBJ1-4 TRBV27 CASSARTGFNEKLFF TGTGCCAGCAGTGCACGGACAGGGTTTAATGAAAAACTGTTTTTT
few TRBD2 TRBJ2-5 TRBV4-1 CASSRLLAGGQETQYF TGCGCCAGCAGCCGCCTACTAGCGGGGGGACAAGAGACCCAGTACTTC
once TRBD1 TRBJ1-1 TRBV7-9 CASSSGQGEAFF TGTGCCAGCAGCTCGGGACAGGGTGAAGCTTTCTTT
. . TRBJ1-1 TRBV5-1 CASSLPGHGTEAFF TGCGCCAGCAGCTTGCCTGGACACGGCACTGAAGCTTTCTTT
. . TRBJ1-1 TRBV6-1 CASSEGPVAAFF TGTGCCAGCAGTGAAGGTCCGGTGGCGGCTTTCTTT
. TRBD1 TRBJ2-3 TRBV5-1 CASSLGQGDTQYF TGCGCCAGCAGTTTGGGACAGGGAGATACGCAGTATTTT